These T cell receptor beta chains were read from a single sample in a study of T cells in Graves' hyperthyroidism and ophthalmopathy. TCRdb re-called the multiplex PCR reads with MiXCR, one entry per CDR3 protein. The table records approximately 400,000 distinct CDR3 sequences, around 20% of them present only once. What was sequenced was blood. The origin of the receptors is a man aged 18 to 30 with Graves' ophthalmopathy. The CDR3 runs from the conserved cysteine through the conserved F or W. The D gene is left open where the match is weak. For some rows the clone size is stated as once, few or many, or as a class when expanded; others skip it.

J gene	clone size	V gene	D gene	CDR3 protein	CDR3 DNA
TRBJ1-1	many	TRBV5-5	NA	CAWLEPMNTEAFF	TGTGCCTGGCTGGAGCCCATGAACACTGAAGCTTTCTTT
TRBJ1-5	NA	TRBV4-1	NA	CASSQGMSATNQPQHF	TGCGCCAGCAGCCAAGGAATGTCAGCCACCAATCAGCCCCAGCATTTT
TRBJ1-2	many	TRBV18	NA	CASSQRDSQGRGYTF	TGTGCCAGCTCACAACGCGACAGCCAAGGGAGGGGCTACACCTTC
TRBJ2-7	NA	TRBV6-5	NA	CASSYVIPPYEQYF	TGTGCCAGCAGTTACGTCATTCCCCCCTACGAGCAGTACTTC
TRBJ1-2	NA	TRBV6-1	NA	CASRIPEGGSYGYTF	TGTGCCAGCAGGATCCCGGAGGGGGGGTCCTATGGCTACACCTTC
TRBJ2-1	NA	TRBV6-1	TRBD2	CASSELAGGRRYNEQFF	TGTGCCAGCAGTGAACTAGCGGGGGGGCGAAGGTACAATGAGCAGTTCTTC
TRBJ1-4	many	TRBV12-3/TRBV12-4	NA	CASSVGSYATNEKLFF	TGTGCCAGCAGCGTGGGGAGTTACGCAACTAATGAAAAACTGTTTTTT
TRBJ2-1	NA	TRBV29-1	TRBD2	CSVTTGTSGGALFSSYNEQFF	TGCAGCGTGACTACCGGGACTAGCGGGGGGGCCCTTTTTAGCTCCTACAATGAGCAGTTCTTC
TRBJ1-5	few	TRBV14	NA	CASSQAGNNQPQHF	TGTGCCAGCAGCCAGGCAGGGAACAATCAGCCCCAGCATTTT
TRBJ1-2	many	TRBV20-1	NA	CSARASSYGYTF	TGCAGTGCTAGGGCCAGCTCCTATGGCTACACCTTC
TRBJ1-1	NA	TRBV20-1	NA	CRIDRENTEAFF	TGCAGAATCGACAGAGAGAACACTGAAGCTTTCTTT
TRBJ2-7	NA	TRBV11-2	TRBD1	CASRAGTGSVEQYF	TGTGCCAGCAGGGCCGGGACAGGGTCTGTCGAGCAGTACTTC
TRBJ2-7	many	TRBV7-8	TRBD2	CASSSRGGAYEQYF	TGTGCCAGCAGCTCACGGGGGGGGGCCTACGAGCAGTACTTC
TRBJ2-1	NA	TRBV9	TRBD2	CASSEPSGAYEQFF	TGTGCCAGCAGCGAGCCTAGCGGGGCTTATGAGCAGTTCTTC
TRBJ1-3	NA	TRBV6-5	TRBD1	CASSYSQTGPEYTIYF	TGTGCCAGCAGTTACTCCCAGACAGGGCCCGAGTACACCATATATTTT
TRBJ2-7	NA	TRBV4-1	TRBD1	CASSQGGSDRAFYEQYF	TGCGCCAGCAGCCAAGGGGGATCCGACAGGGCGTTTTACGAGCAGTACTTC